The clone carrying this T cell receptor beta chain was observed once. The data stem from a study of blood T cell repertoires in COVID-19. The CDR3 covers 17 residues. Germline V gene sequence: CDR1 MNHEY, CDR2 SVGEGT. V was cut by 2 bases and J by 2 bases, with 18 bases left in between. Only in-frame clones appear in the TCRdb table, and some are missing; sequencing was by immunoSEQ multiplex PCR. The table includes tens of thousands of clones, 60% to 85% detected once. The sample was peripheral blood. This TCR derives from a human donor in a cohort sampled during active COVID-19. V is TRBV6-2 or TRBV6-3 and J is TRBJ2-5; possible D gene TRBD1, 7 bases. The CDR3 DNA is TGTGCCAGCAGTTACCCCATTGACAGGGAGGCTCAAGAGACCCAGTACTTC. The encoded protein is CASSYPIDREAQETQYF.